Listed below are T cell receptor beta chains from one sample, sequenced in a study of OX40 agonist ivuxolimab in advanced cancers. Sequencing was performed with immunoSEQ multiplex PCR; in TCRdb, only in-frame clones are kept and a portion is missing. This table holds some 35,000 clones, roughly nine tenths found once. The material sequenced was CD4+ or CD8+ T cells sorted from blood, taken in a trial of the OX40 agonist ivuxolimab. The receptor set was obtained from an adult with an advanced solid tumor such as melanoma, head and neck, liver or kidney cancer. Each CDR3 is given with its conserved first and last residue. D genes are given only for firm matches. The listing skips clone size in some rows; elsewhere it reads once, few, many or a size class.

abundance,d_gene,j_gene,v_gene,CDR3nt,CDR3aa
NA,NA,TRBJ2-3,TRBV2,TGTGCCAGCAGTTACACAGATACGCAGTATTTT,CASSYTDTQYF
NA,TRBD1,TRBJ1-1,TRBV28,TGTGCCAGCAGAACAGACAGGGGAACTGAAGCTTTCTTT,CASRTDRGTEAFF
NA,TRBD1,TRBJ2-1,TRBV18,TGTGCCAGCTCACCCGTGGGACAGGGGGACTACAATGAGCAGTTCTTC,CASSPVGQGDYNEQFF
few,NA,TRBJ1-2,TRBV7-3,TGTGCCAGCAGCTTAATGTTGGGGCGGCCACTCACCTTC,CASSLMLGRPLTF
NA,NA,TRBJ1-3,TRBV18,TGTGCCAGCTCACCAGGAACAGGGCCCGGAAACACCATATATTTT,CASSPGTGPGNTIYF
NA,TRBD2,TRBJ2-5,TRBV5-1,TGCGCCAGCAGCTCGGGACTAGAGGTCGGAGAGACCCAGTACTTC,CASSSGLEVGETQYF
NA,NA,TRBJ2-5,TRBV9,TGTGCTAGCAGCGTTTGGGAGCAAGAGACCCAGTACTTC,CASSVWEQETQYF
NA,NA,TRBJ1-1,TRBV5-1,TGCGCCAGCACCCCTGGGGTGGGGAGAAACACTGAAGCTTTCTTT,CASTPGVGRNTEAFF
once,NA,TRBJ1-1,TRBV27,TGTGCCAGCAGTTTATCCCCCGCGGGGACCACTGAAGCTTTCTTT,CASSLSPAGTTEAFF
NA,NA,TRBJ2-5,TRBV7-6,TGTGCCAGCAGCTCGAAGGTGGGGGGAGGTGGCGAGACCCAGTACTTC,CASSSKVGGGGETQYF
once,TRBD1,TRBJ2-3,TRBV19,TGTGCCAGTAGTGGCCGGACAGGCAGCACAGATACGCAGTATTTT,CASSGRTGSTDTQYF
NA,NA,TRBJ1-3,TRBV30,TGTGCCTGGAGTGTACTAATTGGAAACACCATATATTTT,CAWSVLIGNTIYF
once,NA,TRBJ1-6,TRBV28,TGTGCCAGCACCCGACCGGCGCCATTCTATAATTCACCCCTCCACTTT,CASTRPAPFYNSPLHF
NA,NA,TRBJ2-7,TRBV11-3,TGTGCCAGCAGCTTCCTTTCAGGGGTCGAGCAGTACTTC,CASSFLSGVEQYF
NA,NA,TRBJ2-3,TRBV5-4,TGTGCCAGCAGTTCGGACAGAACTAGCACAGATACGCAGTATTTT,CASSSDRTSTDTQYF
NA,TRBD2,TRBJ2-5,TRBV10-1,TGCGCCAGCAGTGTGGTGAGGGCTAGCGGGAGAATGGGAACGCGGAAAGAGACCCAGTACTTC,CASSVVRASGRMGTRKETQYF
NA,NA,TRBJ1-3,TRBV30,TGTGCCTGGGAGGGCCCCGGGAGAAACACCATATATTTT,CAWEGPGRNTIYF
NA,NA,TRBJ2-7,TRBV5-1,TGCGCCAGCAGGCCGGGTTGGGGATCCTACGAGCAGTACTTC,CASRPGWGSYEQYF
few,TRBD1,TRBJ1-2,TRBV19,TGTGCCAGTGCCCCGGACAGGTTGTCTCCTAACTATGGCTACACCTTC,CASAPDRLSPNYGYTF
NA,TRBD2,TRBJ2-5,TRBV5-4,TGTGCCAGCAGCCCCAGAGGACTAGCTGGAGAGACCCAGTACTTC,CASSPRGLAGETQYF
NA,TRBD2,TRBJ2-1,TRBV7-6,TGTGCCAGCAGCTTCACCCCCCCTAGCGGGAGATACAATGAGCAGTTCTTC,CASSFTPPSGRYNEQFF
NA,TRBD1,TRBJ1-5,TRBV2,TGTGCCAGCAGCCAGGACAGGGATCAGCCCCAGCATTTT,CASSQDRDQPQHF
NA,NA,TRBJ2-3,TRBV27,TGTGCCAGCAGTGGGTTGCCCCAGGGTACGCAGTATTTT,CASSGLPQGTQYF
NA,TRBD2,TRBJ2-1,TRBV11-2,TGTGCCAGCAGCTTTCGGACTAGCGGGTCCAATGAGCAGTTCTTC,CASSFRTSGSNEQFF
NA,TRBD1,TRBJ2-2,TRBV5-6,TGTGCCAGCAGGCCCACAGGGGCCCACGGGGAGCTGTTTTTT,CASRPTGAHGELFF
NA,NA,TRBJ1-2,TRBV9,TGTGCCAGCAGCACCCAGGGTTGGGGCTACACCTTC,CASSTQGWGYTF
NA,NA,TRBJ2-2,TRBV7-3,TGTGCCAGCAGCTCATCGGACGGCGAGACACCGGGGGAGCTGTTTTTT,CASSSSDGETPGELFF
NA,TRBD2,TRBJ2-1,TRBV27,TGTGCCAGCAGCCTCAACCGGGCTAGCGGGAGGAGGCGAGACAATGAGCAGTTCTTC,CASSLNRASGRRRDNEQFF
NA,TRBD2,TRBJ2-3,TRBV4-1,TGCGCCAGCAGCCAGAGGCGGGAGGGGGGGGATACGCAGTATTTT,CASSQRREGGDTQYF
NA,NA,TRBJ2-2,TRBV4-2,TGTGCCAGCAGCCAAGAACGGGGTTCTGGGGAGCTGTTTTTT,CASSQERGSGELFF
few,NA,TRBJ2-1,TRBV2,TGTGCCAGCAGTCGTAGCGGTAGCTCCTACAATGAGCAGTTCTTC,CASSRSGSSYNEQFF